This T cell receptor (beta chain) appears in the sequencing data of a study of T cell responses to AZD1222 COVID-19 vaccine. Method: immunoSEQ multiplex PCR; TCRdb's copy keeps in-frame clones and lacks some. Here the sample spans about 170,000 clones, approximately 90% being singletons. This CDR3 has 14 amino acids. CDR1 is SGHDT, CDR2 YYEEEE, per germline. Losses at the gene ends were 4 bases for V and 5 bases for J; bases not matched to a gene: 4. This sequence originates from an adult in good health. The rearrangement joins TRBV5-6 to TRBJ1-1; 11 positions match TRBD1. The sample was peripheral blood, taken on day 0 of AZD1222 vaccination. As DNA, the CDR3 is TGTGCCAGCAGCCCGGACAGGGGGCGGACTGAAGCTTTCTTT. This translates into CASSPDRGRTEAFF.